What follows are 3 T cell receptor beta chains derived from one specimen sequenced in a study of cytomegalovirus exposure and HLA in healthy donors. Sequencing used immunoSEQ multiplex PCR; TCRdb keeps in-frame clones, though not all of them. The data contain under 200,000 clones, about 89% of them seen just once; the ten biggest clones take up approximately 2.9%. The sample comprised PBMCs. The receptors were gathered from a woman in her late teens or twenties in good health and CMV-seropositive.

This sequence joins TRBV9 and TRBJ1-2, with D perhaps TRBD1 (5 bases). The V end lost 4 bases, the J end lost 1 base, and 11 bases lay between the germline ends. Germline V gives CDR1 SGDLS, CDR2 YYNGEE. The CDR3 spans 14 residues. In DNA, the CDR3 is TGTGCCAGCAGCTTAGGACAAATTAACTATGGCTACACCTTC. It yields the protein CASSLGQINYGYTF.

The chain employs TRBV4-2 and TRBJ2-3; 11 nucleotides line up with TRBD1. Germline-derived CDR1 and CDR2 are LGHNA and YNFKEQ. Unmatched junction bases numbered 14, after V lost 0 bases and J lost 3 bases. The CDR3 has 20 amino acids. CDR3 region: CASSQEASGTGGGRTDTQYF. The CDR3 DNA is TGTGCCAGCAGCCAAGAAGCGTCCGGGACAGGGGGGGGTAGGACAGATACGCAGTATTTT.

The rearrangement links TRBV19 to TRBJ1-1; D unclear. V was pared by 5 bases and J by 1 base, with 11 bases between. This CDR3 has 14 residues. CDR1 and CDR2 from the germline V gene are LNHDA and SQIVND (reference sequence). CDR3 residues: CASSLGRENTEAFF. CDR3 nucleotide sequence: TGTGCCAGTAGTCTCGGACGGGAGAACACTGAAGCTTTCTTT.